Listed below are T cell receptor beta chains from one sample, sequenced in a study of blood T cell repertoires in COVID-19. Using immunoSEQ multiplex PCR, the repertoire was profiled, and TCRdb retains in-frame clones only, with some absent. Of more than 95,000 clones in the sample, about 89% were seen once. The sequenced sample consisted of peripheral blood. The source of these receptors is a human donor in a cohort sampled during active COVID-19. CDR3s include the opening cysteine and the closing phenylalanine or tryptophan. A D gene is named only where the DNA matches it firmly. For some rows the clone size is stated as once, few or many, or as a class when expanded; others skip it.

>.|TRBV7-2|14|TRBJ2-7|.
TGTGCCAGCAGCTTAGGGATAGCCCAGGGGGAGCAGTACTTC
CASSLGIAQGEQYF
>.|TRBV5-6|13|TRBJ2-5|.
TGTGCCAGCAGCTCCGGGACACAAGAGACCCAGTACTTC
CASSSGTQETQYF
>.|TRBV6-5|15|TRBJ2-1|TRBD2
TGTGCCAGCAGTTCCCAGGGTGGCGGGAGAGGGGAGCAGTTCTTC
CASSSQGGGRGEQFF
>.|TRBV28|17|TRBJ2-5|TRBD2
TGTGCCAGCAGTCCGCCCGGGACTAGCGGGTTTAAAGAGACCCAGTACTTC
CASSPPGTSGFKETQYF
>once|TRBV11-1|13|TRBJ1-1|.
TGTGCCAGCAGTGAGGAGAGCAGGGGAAGAGCTTTCTTT
CASSEESRGRAFF
>.|TRBV15|15|TRBJ1-5|.
TGTGCCACCAGCAGAGATCCAGGGTCCAATCAGCCCCAGCATTTT
CATSRDPGSNQPQHF
>.|TRBV11-2|14|TRBJ1-3|.
TGTGCCAGCAGCCGCGACAACTCTGGAAACACCATATATTTT
CASSRDNSGNTIYF
>.|TRBV4-2|19|TRBJ2-3|TRBD2
TGTGCCAGCAGCCAAGACCTAGCGGGGGCGGGGGTTAGCACAGATACGCAGTATTTT
CASSQDLAGAGVSTDTQYF
>.|TRBV18|15|TRBJ2-1|TRBD2
TGTGCCAGCTCACCACCCGGGACTAGAGTGTATGAGCAGTTCTTC
CASSPPGTRVYEQFF
>.|TRBV19|16|TRBJ1-3|.
TGTGCCAGTAGTATAGGGGCCTGGAACTCTGGAAACACCATATATTTT
CASSIGAWNSGNTIYF
>.|TRBV4-3|16|TRBJ2-1|.
TGCGCCAGCAGCCAAGAACTGGGGCTGGGGGGCAATGAGCAGTTCTTC
CASSQELGLGGNEQFF
>once|TRBV7-6|14|TRBJ1-1|.
TGTGCCAGCAGCTTAGCGACACAGAACACTGAAGCTTTCTTT
CASSLATQNTEAFF
>.|TRBV18|16|TRBJ2-1|TRBD1
TGTGCCAGCTCACCCCCGGGACAGGGGCGCCACAATGAGCAGTTCTTC
CASSPPGQGRHNEQFF
>.|TRBV11-2|15|TRBJ2-1|TRBD2
TGTGCCAGCAGCTCTGCCGGGACTAGATACAATGAGCAGTTCTTC
CASSSAGTRYNEQFF
>.|TRBV2|15|TRBJ2-7|TRBD1
TGTGCCAGCAGTGTCTTTGGGACAGGTCATTACGAGCAGTACTTC
CASSVFGTGHYEQYF
>.|TRBV19|18|TRBJ2-3|TRBD2
TGTGCCAGTAGCAAGCGGGACTTAGTCGGATTTGTCACAGATACGCAGTATTTT
CASSKRDLVGFVTDTQYF
>.|TRBV7-2|14|TRBJ1-1|.
TGTGCCAGCAGCTTAGCGTGGGGGGGCGCTGAAGCTTTCTTT
CASSLAWGGAEAFF
>once|TRBV5-4|16|TRBJ2-3|TRBD2
TGTGCCAGCAGCTGGGGGGGTAGCGGCCCCCCCGATACGCAGTATTTT
CASSWGGSGPPDTQYF
>.|TRBV19|17|TRBJ2-1|.
TGTGCCAGTAGTATCCAGGGGCGGTTAAGCTCCTACAATGAGCAGTTCTTC
CASSIQGRLSSYNEQFF
>.|TRBV19|11|TRBJ2-7|.
TGTGCCAGTAGTACCGGGACACGGCAGTACTTC
CASSTGTRQYF
>.|TRBV30|13|TRBJ1-6|.
TGTGCCTGGAGTCTCAGGGTGGCTTCACCCCTCCACTTT
CAWSLRVASPLHF
>.|TRBV11-3|13|TRBJ2-7|TRBD1
TGTGCCAGCAGCCGGGACAGCTCCTACGAGCAGTACTTC
CASSRDSSYEQYF
>.|TRBV18|12|TRBJ1-2|.
TGTGCCAGCTCACCAATGAGGGATGGCTACACCTTC
CASSPMRDGYTF
>.|TRBV6-2/TRBV6-3|16|TRBJ1-5|.
TGTGCCAGCAGTTACTCGGGGGGGATCGGCAATCAGCCCCAGCATTTT
CASSYSGGIGNQPQHF
>.|TRBV18|13|TRBJ1-6|TRBD1
TGTGCCAGTCTCCAGGGGGATAATTCACCCCTCCACTTT
CASLQGDNSPLHF
>.|TRBV5-8|15|TRBJ1-5|.
TGTGCCAGCAGCGCGAACAGGGTGGGCAATCAGCCCCAGCATTTT
CASSANRVGNQPQHF
>.|TRBV2|15|TRBJ2-6|.
TGTGCCGGGGGCGGTGGAGCCTCTGGGGCCAACGTCCTGACTTTC
CAGGGGASGANVLTF
>few|TRBV28|13|TRBJ2-7|TRBD1
TGTGCCAGCAGGCCCAACCGGGACAGCGAGCAGTACTTC
CASRPNRDSEQYF
>.|TRBV2|14|TRBJ2-7|TRBD1
TGTGCCAGCAGACTAGCACAGGGGGTAGGCGAGCAGTACTTC
CASRLAQGVGEQYF
>.|TRBV4-3|15|TRBJ1-2|.
TGCGCCAGCAGCCAAGATTTAAGGGTAGCGGGTGGCTACACCTTC
CASSQDLRVAGGYTF
>.|TRBV6-1|18|TRBJ1-5|TRBD1
TGTGCCAGCAGTGACCAGGGACAGGGTCTGGTTGGTAATCAGCCCCAGCATTTT
CASSDQGQGLVGNQPQHF
>.|TRBV9|13|TRBJ2-7|TRBD1
TGTGCCAGCAGCCCGGGACAGGGTTACGAGCAGTACTTC
CASSPGQGYEQYF
>.|TRBV29-1|16|TRBJ2-7|.
TGCAGCGTTGTGGACATCACGGGCAGGGGAACCTACGAGCAGTACTTC
CSVVDITGRGTYEQYF
>.|TRBV6-1|15|TRBJ2-7|.
TGTGCCAGCAGTGAAGTCTGGCGGGGACCCTACGAGCAGTACTTC
CASSEVWRGPYEQYF
>.|TRBV5-6|17|TRBJ1-6|.
TGTGCCAGCAGCGCACACAGGGTCGCGGCCTATAATTCACCCCTCCACTTT
CASSAHRVAAYNSPLHF
>.|TRBV9|13|TRBJ2-3|.
TGTGCCAGCAGCTTTTCGAGCACAGATACGCAGTATTTT
CASSFSSTDTQYF
>.|TRBV11-1|15|TRBJ2-1|.
TGTGCCAGCAGCTTTCAGAAGGAGTCCTTCAATGAGCAGTTCTTC
CASSFQKESFNEQFF
>.|TRBV29-1|13|TRBJ1-2|.
TGCAGCGTTGAACCCCAGGGCCTTTATGGCTACACCTTC
CSVEPQGLYGYTF
>few|TRBV6-2/TRBV6-3|15|TRBJ2-6|.
TGTGCCAGCAGCCTCCAGGGGTGGCGGGCCAACGTCCTGACTTTC
CASSLQGWRANVLTF
>.|TRBV18|14|TRBJ1-2|.
TGTGCCAGCTCACCAGGAGGGGATGGGTATGGCTACACCTTC
CASSPGGDGYGYTF
>.|TRBV18|15|TRBJ1-1|.
TGTGCCAGCTCACCGGGCGCCCAGGCTTGGACTGAAGCTTTCTTT
CASSPGAQAWTEAFF
>many|TRBV6-2/TRBV6-3|13|TRBJ1-5|TRBD1
TGTGCCAGCAGCTCGGACAGGGTCCAGCCCCAGCATTTT
CASSSDRVQPQHF
>.|TRBV28|15|TRBJ1-4|TRBD1
TGTGCCAGCAATACTGGGACAGGCCCGTTTGAAAAACTGTTTTTT
CASNTGTGPFEKLFF
>.|TRBV10-3|14|TRBJ1-5|.
TGTGCCATCAGTGGGGGGGTTAGCAATCAGCCCCAGCATTTT
CAISGGVSNQPQHF
>.|TRBV6-5|13|TRBJ1-5|TRBD1
TGTGCCAGCAGTCCAGACAGGGGGCAGCCCCAGCATTTT
CASSPDRGQPQHF
>.|TRBV6-2/TRBV6-3|14|TRBJ2-1|TRBD2
TGTGCCAGCAACCCGGGACTAGCAGGGAATGAGCAGTTCTTC
CASNPGLAGNEQFF
>few|TRBV6-6|15|TRBJ1-4|TRBD1
TGTGCCAGCAGTCACCAGGGGGCTACTAATGAAAAACTGTTTTTT
CASSHQGATNEKLFF
>.|TRBV2|15|TRBJ1-5|TRBD1
TGTGCCAGCAGCTGGGGACAGGGCGGCAATCAGCCCCAGCATTTT
CASSWGQGGNQPQHF
>.|TRBV24-1|15|TRBJ2-3|.
TGTGCCACCAACTTTACCAGGGTCTGCACAGATACGCAGTATTTT
CATNFTRVCTDTQYF
>.|TRBV6-2/TRBV6-3|16|TRBJ2-7|TRBD1
TGTGCCAGCAGTTACGCCGGGACAGCTTTTGGGTACGAGCAGTACTTC
CASSYAGTAFGYEQYF
>.|TRBV18|12|TRBJ2-4|.
TGTGCCAGCTCACCACCGATAGCAGCTCAGTACTTC
CASSPPIAAQYF
>.|TRBV6-5|13|TRBJ1-1|.
TGTGCCAGCAGAGAGCATACGAACACTGAAGCTTTCTTT
CASREHTNTEAFF
>.|TRBV18|14|TRBJ1-1|.
TGTGCCAGCTCATCGGGACTGCGGAACACTGAAGCTTTCTTT
CASSSGLRNTEAFF
>once|TRBV5-6|15|TRBJ2-3|.
TGTGCCAGCAGCTTGGGGACCCTAGCGACAGATACGCAGTATTTT
CASSLGTLATDTQYF
>.|TRBV7-6|16|TRBJ2-3|TRBD1
TGTGCCAGCAGCTTAGACAGGGGGCCACAAACAGATACGCAGTATTTT
CASSLDRGPQTDTQYF